The 18 T cell receptor beta chains in this list originate from one sample, sequenced in a study of blood T cell repertoires in COVID-19. Method: immunoSEQ multiplex PCR; TCRdb's copy keeps in-frame clones and lacks some. In the table there are about 350,000 clones, around 90% of which are singletons. The sample comprised peripheral blood. These receptor sequences come from a woman in her sixties with COVID-19, enrolled during active disease.

V gene TRBV28 combines with J gene TRBJ1-5, with TRBD1 matching over 7 bases. This CDR3 is 17 amino acids long. J lost 2 bases, V lost 6 bases, and 13 bases had no gene match. Germline assignment: CDR1 MDHEN and CDR2 SYDVKM. The CDR3 reads CASSPAFGQAGNQPQHF. The DNA for the CDR3 is TGTGCCAGCAGCCCAGCCTTTGGACAGGCGGGCAATCAGCCCCAGCATTTT.

In this sample, this clone turned up a few times. This rearrangement joins TRBV27 to TRBJ1-1, with a tentative D call TRBD1 (5 bases). The CDR3 extends over 16 amino acids. The V end was cut by 7 bases, the J end by 5 bases, with 23 bases between. Germline CDR1 is MNHEY and CDR2 is SMNVEV (reference sequence). The CDR3 reads CASTGGKGEVRTEAFF. The CDR3, as DNA: TGTGCCAGCACGGGGGGGAAAGGTGAGGTTCGTACTGAAGCTTTCTTT.

The rearrangement uses TRBV27 and TRBJ1-5, with D unresolved. Germline-derived CDR1 and CDR2 are MNHEY and SMNVEV (reference sequence). V was pared by 1 base and J by 6 bases, with 10 bases between. CDR3 length equals 14 residues. The CDR3 loop is CASSLFGESQPQHF. The CDR3 DNA is TGTGCCAGCAGTTTATTCGGGGAAAGTCAGCCCCAGCATTTT.

This clone has a single count. The V call is TRBV19, the J call TRBJ2-7; tentative D call: TRBD2 (6 bases). The V end lost 3 bases, the J end lost 2 bases, and 11 bases lay between the germline ends. This CDR3 is 14 amino acids long. Germline loops: CDR1 LNHDA, CDR2 SQIVND (reference sequence). The CDR3 nucleotides are TGTGCCAGTAGTATTCAGAGCGGGCCCTACGAGCAGTACTTC. It is translated as CASSIQSGPYEQYF.

This chain uses TRBV6-5 with TRBJ1-5; a possible D gene is TRBD1 (6 bases). Trimming cost V 4 bases and J 6 bases, with 16 bases left between them. The CDR3 covers 15 residues. Germline V gene data show CDR1 as MNHEY and CDR2 as SVGAGI. CDR3 in DNA: TGTGCCAGCAGTTTATACTGGAGGGGGGGTCAGCCCCAGCATTTT. Protein sequence: CASSLYWRGGQPQHF.

CDR3 coding DNA: TGCGCCAGCAGCCCGGGACAGGCAAGAGAAAAACTGTTTTTT. It translates to CASSPGQAREKLFF. V usage is TRBV5-1 and J usage is TRBJ1-4, with 8 positions matching TRBD1. Germline CDR1 reads SGHRS; CDR2 reads YFSETQ. The J segment lost 8 bases and the V segment lost 4 bases, leaving 7 bases of the junction unmatched. The CDR3 has 14 residues.

The chain carries TRBV7-8 and TRBJ1-1; a weak D match, TRBD1 (5 bases). From germline, CDR1 is SGHVS and CDR2 FQNEAQ. Deletions cut 7 bases from V and 2 bases from J, with 20 bases between. The CDR3 sequence is 16 residues long. CDR3 sequence (DNA): TGTGCCAGCACCCCCCGGTCATCCGGGACTAACACTGAAGCTTTCTTT. It encodes CASTPRSSGTNTEAFF.

The chain is built from TRBV5-4 and TRBJ1-2; no clear D gene. Trimming shortened V by 7 bases and J by 4 bases, and 17 bases separated the two germline ends. The CDR3 covers 14 residues. Germline CDR1 SGHNT, CDR2 YYREEE (reference sequence). DNA for the CDR3: TGTGCCAGCGCCCCCCGAGAGGAACTCTATGGCTACACCTTC. Translated, it gives CASAPREELYGYTF.

This chain connects TRBV5-1 to TRBJ1-2, with 9 bases lining up with TRBD1. The CDR3 spans 14 residues. After removal of 0 bases from V and 6 bases from J, the junction contained 3 bases not matched to a gene. Germline V gene lookup returns CDR1 SGHRS and CDR2 YFSETQ. The CDR3 region has the DNA TGCGCCAGCAGCTTGGGGACAGGGGTGCATGGCTACACCTTC. It translates to CASSLGTGVHGYTF.

This rearrangement joins TRBV6-5 to TRBJ1-2, with D perhaps TRBD1 (6 bases). V shed 3 bases and J shed 5 bases, with 13 bases lying between them. Germline V gene data show CDR1 as MNHEY and CDR2 as SVGAGI. The length of the CDR3 is 14 residues. The CDR3 sequence is CASSYLGAGYGYTF. The DNA for the CDR3 is TGTGCCAGCAGTTATTTGGGGGCAGGGTATGGCTACACCTTC.

V is TRBV5-4 and J is TRBJ1-2; 9 nucleotides match TRBD1. Germline V CDR1 and CDR2: SGHNT, YYREEE (reference sequence). J was trimmed by 8 bases and V by 5 bases; bases with no gene match: 10. This CDR3 has 14 amino acids. The CDR3 nucleotides read TGTGCCAGCAGTTCCCCCGGGACAGGGTGGGGCTACACCTTC. It encodes CASSSPGTGWGYTF.

The chain uses TRBV2 and TRBJ2-5; D ambiguous. V was clipped by 5 bases and J by 4 bases, with 5 bases between them. The CDR3 consists of 11 residues. Germline V gene lookup returns CDR1 SNHLY and CDR2 FYNNEI. CDR3 region: CASSMRETQYF. In nucleotides, the CDR3 is TGTGCCAGCAGTATGAGAGAGACCCAGTACTTC.

The rearrangement uses TRBV9 and TRBJ2-3; maybe TRBD1 (5 bases). Germline CDR1 and CDR2: SGDLS and YYNGEE. This CDR3 region has 14 residues. Trimming left V 7 bases short and J 5 bases short, with 17 bases between. Here the CDR3 DNA reads TGTGCCAGCGGGCAAAGGGGCCAAGGAGATACGCAGTATTTT. Its protein product is CASGQRGQGDTQYF.

The chain is built from TRBV9 and TRBJ2-2, with a tentative D call TRBD1 (5 bases). CDR1 and CDR2 (germline): SGDLS, YYNGEE. CDR3 length equals 15 residues. V shed 0 bases and J shed 1 base, with 7 bases lying between them. Here the CDR3 reads CASSVVTGNTGELFF. CDR3 bases: TGTGCCAGCAGCGTAGTCACAGGGAACACCGGGGAGCTGTTTTTT.

CDR3 loop: CASSPLSMDGVYTF. The CDR3 nucleotides read TGTGCCAGCTCACCGTTGTCCATGGACGGGGTCTACACCTTC. The V call is TRBV18, the J call TRBJ1-2; no firm D call. The CDR3 spans 14 residues. Deletions cut 3 bases from V and 10 bases from J, with 18 bases between. From germline, CDR1 is KGHSH and CDR2 LQKENI.

This clone occurred once. The chain joins TRBV7-9 to TRBJ1-6, with 7 nucleotides matching TRBD1. The CDR3 runs 16 residues. J gave up 7 bases and V 5 bases, and 11 bases lay outside the gene matches. CDR1 and CDR2 (germline): SEHNR, FQNEAQ (reference sequence). The CDR3 nucleotides read TGTGCCAGCAGCGAAATAGGGACAGTTCACAATTCACCCCTCCACTTT. Protein sequence: CASSEIGTVHNSPLHF.

The CDR3 here is CATSILSTGSGEQYF. CDR3 coding DNA: TGTGCCACCAGCATCCTAAGTACAGGGAGTGGAGAGCAGTACTTC. This chain connects TRBV15 to TRBJ2-7; possibly TRBD1 for D (6 bases). The V end lost 4 bases, the J end lost 7 bases, and 20 bases lay between the germline ends. CDR3 length: 15 residues. Germline values: CDR1 LNHNV, CDR2 YYDKDF (reference sequence). Complete variable domain (other parts from reference TRBV15 and TRBJ2-7): DAMVIQNPRYQVTQFGKPVTLSCSQTLNHNVMYWYQQKSSQAPKLLFHYYDKDFNNEADTPDNFQSRRPNTSFCFLDIRSPGLGDTAMYLCATSILSTGSGEQYFGPGTRLTVT.

The chain employs TRBV3-1 (or the pseudogene TRBV3-2) and TRBJ2-3; TRBD2 aligns across 7 bases. The V gene's germline CDR1 is LGHDT and CDR2 YNNKEL (reference sequence). This CDR3 region has 16 residues. After removal of 4 bases from V and 2 bases from J, the junction contained 9 bases not matched to a gene. CDR3 DNA: TGTGCCAGCAGCCTGAGGAGCGGGGCGGTCACAGATACGCAGTATTTT. Its protein is CASSLRSGAVTDTQYF.